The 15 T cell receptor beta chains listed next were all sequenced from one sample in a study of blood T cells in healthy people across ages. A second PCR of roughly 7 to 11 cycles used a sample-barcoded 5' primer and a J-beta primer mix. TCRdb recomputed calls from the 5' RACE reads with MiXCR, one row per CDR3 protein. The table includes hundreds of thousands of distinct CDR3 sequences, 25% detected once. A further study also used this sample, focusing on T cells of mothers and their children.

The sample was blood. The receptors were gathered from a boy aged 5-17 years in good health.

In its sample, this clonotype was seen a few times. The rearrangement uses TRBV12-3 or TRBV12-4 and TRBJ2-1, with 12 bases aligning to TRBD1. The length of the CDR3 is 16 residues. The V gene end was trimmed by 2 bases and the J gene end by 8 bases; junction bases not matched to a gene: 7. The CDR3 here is CASSLYGTGGFDEQFF. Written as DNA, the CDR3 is TGTGCCAGCAGTTTATACGGGACAGGGGGCTTCGATGAGCAGTTCTTC.

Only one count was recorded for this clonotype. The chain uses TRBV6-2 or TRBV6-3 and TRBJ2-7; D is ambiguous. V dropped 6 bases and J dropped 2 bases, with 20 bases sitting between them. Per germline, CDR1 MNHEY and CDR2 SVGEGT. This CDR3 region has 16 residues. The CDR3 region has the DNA TGTGCCAGCAGCACCAAGATGGTAGGGCGAACCTACGAGCAGTACTTC. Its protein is CASSTKMVGRTYEQYF.

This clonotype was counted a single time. In DNA form, the CDR3 reads TGCAGCGTCCAGGGATCCACCTACGAGCAGTACTTC. This codes for CSVQGSTYEQYF. The V call is TRBV29-1, the J call TRBJ2-1; TRBD1 is a possible D gene (5 bases). Matching the DNA end better, TRBJ2-7 makes the J call doubtful. Germline values: CDR1 SQVTM, CDR2 ANQGSEA. The CDR3 is 12 amino acids.

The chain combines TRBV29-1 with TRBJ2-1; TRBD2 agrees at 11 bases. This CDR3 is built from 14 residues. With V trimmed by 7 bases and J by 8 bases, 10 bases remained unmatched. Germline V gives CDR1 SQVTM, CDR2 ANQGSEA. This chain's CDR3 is CSGVGLAGGDEQFF. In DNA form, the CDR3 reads TGCAGCGGAGTTGGGCTAGCGGGAGGCGATGAGCAGTTCTTC.

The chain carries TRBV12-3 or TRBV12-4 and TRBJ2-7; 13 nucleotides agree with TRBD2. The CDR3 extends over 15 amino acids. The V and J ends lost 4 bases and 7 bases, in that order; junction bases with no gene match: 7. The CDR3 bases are TGTGCCAGCAGTTGGACTAGCGGGGGCCTTGTAGAGCAGTACTTC. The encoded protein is CASSWTSGGLVEQYF.

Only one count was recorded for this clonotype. The CDR3 sequence is CSHLRGTFANYGYTF. The CDR3 coding sequence is TGCAGTCATCTCAGGGGGACCTTTGCTAACTATGGCTACACCTTC. The genes are TRBV20-1 and TRBJ1-2, with TRBD1 identical over 7 bases. The V gene's germline CDR1 is DFQATT and CDR2 SNEGSKA (reference sequence). This CDR3 is built from 15 residues. V trimming: 8 bases; J trimming: 0 bases; junction bases outside the gene matches: 12.

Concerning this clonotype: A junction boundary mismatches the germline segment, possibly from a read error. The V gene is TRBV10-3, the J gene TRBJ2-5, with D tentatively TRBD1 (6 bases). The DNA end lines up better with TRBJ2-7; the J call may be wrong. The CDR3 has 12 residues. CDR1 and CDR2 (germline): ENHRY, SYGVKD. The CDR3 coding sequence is TGCGCCACCGGGACACTAACCTACGAGCAGTACTTC. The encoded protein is CATGTLTYEQYF.

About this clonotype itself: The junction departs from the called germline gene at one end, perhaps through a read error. CDR3 nucleotides: TGTGCCAGCACCGAGGGGGTCTACGAGCAGAACTTC. Protein sequence: CASTEGVYEQNF. The chain employs TRBV6-2 or TRBV6-3 and TRBJ2-5; weak D call: TRBD1 (6 bases). CDR3 length: 12 amino acids. From germline, CDR1 is MNHEY and CDR2 SVGEGT.

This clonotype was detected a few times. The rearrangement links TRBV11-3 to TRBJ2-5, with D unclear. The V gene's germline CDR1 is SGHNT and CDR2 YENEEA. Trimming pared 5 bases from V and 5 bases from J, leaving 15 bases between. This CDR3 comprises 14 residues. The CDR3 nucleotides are TGTGCCAGCAGCCGTTGGGGTGAAGATGAGACCCAGTACTTC. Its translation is CASSRWGEDETQYF.

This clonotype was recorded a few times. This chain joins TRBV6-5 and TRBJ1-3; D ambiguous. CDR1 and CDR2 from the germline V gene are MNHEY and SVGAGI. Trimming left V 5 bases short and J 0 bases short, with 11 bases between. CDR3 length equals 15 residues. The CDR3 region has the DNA TGTGCCAGCAGTCCGGACGCGAACTCTGGAAACACCATATATTTT. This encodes CASSPDANSGNTIYF.

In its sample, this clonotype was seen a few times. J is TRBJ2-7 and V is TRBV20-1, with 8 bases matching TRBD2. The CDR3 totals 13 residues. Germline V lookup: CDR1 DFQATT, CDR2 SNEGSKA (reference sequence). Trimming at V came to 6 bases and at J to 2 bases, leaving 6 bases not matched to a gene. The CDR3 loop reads CSAMVAGTYEQYF. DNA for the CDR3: TGCAGTGCCATGGTAGCGGGAACCTACGAGCAGTACTTC.

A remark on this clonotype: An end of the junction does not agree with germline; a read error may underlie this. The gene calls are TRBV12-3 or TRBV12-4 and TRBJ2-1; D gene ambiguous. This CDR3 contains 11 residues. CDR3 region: CASSYFDDQVF. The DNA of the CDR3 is TGTGCCAGCAGTTATTTCGATGACCAGGTCTTC.

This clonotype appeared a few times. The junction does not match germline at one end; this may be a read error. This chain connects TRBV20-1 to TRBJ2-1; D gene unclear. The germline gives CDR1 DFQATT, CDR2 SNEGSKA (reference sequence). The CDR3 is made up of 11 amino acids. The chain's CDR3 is CSARLDNGQFF. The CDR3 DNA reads TGCAGTGCTAGACTAGACAATGGGCAGTTCTTC.

The CDR3 region has the DNA TGTGCCAGCAGTTTACCACTAGAGGGTGAGGGAGGCTACACCTTC. It is translated as CASSLPLEGEGGYTF. V and J are TRBV27 and TRBJ1-2; no reliable D call. The germline CDR1 and CDR2 sequences are MNHEY and SMNVEV (reference sequence). The CDR3 is made up of 15 amino acids. V dropped 2 bases and J dropped 8 bases, with 18 bases sitting between them.

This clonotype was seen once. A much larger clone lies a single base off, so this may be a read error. DNA for the CDR3: TGTACCAGCAGCTTAGGGGACATTCAGTACTTC. Translation gives CTSSLGDIQYF. The V gene is TRBV7-8, the J gene TRBJ2-4; D is possibly TRBD1 (5 bases). The CDR3 consists of 11 residues. The V gene's germline CDR1 is SGHVS and CDR2 FQNEAQ.